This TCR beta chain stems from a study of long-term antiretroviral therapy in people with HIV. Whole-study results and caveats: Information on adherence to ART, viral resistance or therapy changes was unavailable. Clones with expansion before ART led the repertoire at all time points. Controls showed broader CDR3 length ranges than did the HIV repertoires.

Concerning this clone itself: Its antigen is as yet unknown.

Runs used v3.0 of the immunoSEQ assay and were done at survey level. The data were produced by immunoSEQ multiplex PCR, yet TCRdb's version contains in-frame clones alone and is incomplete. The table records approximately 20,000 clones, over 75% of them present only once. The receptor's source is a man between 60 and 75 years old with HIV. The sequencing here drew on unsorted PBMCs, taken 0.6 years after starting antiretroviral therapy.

CDR3 protein: CASSRLVTGDEQYF. DNA for the CDR3: TGCGCCAGCAGCCGGCTCGTCACCGGGGACGAGCAGTACTTC. This chain joins TRBV4-3 and TRBJ2-7, with a possible D match to TRBD2 (5 bases). The CDR3 loop spans 14 amino acids. Germline CDR1 is LGHNA and CDR2 is YSLEER. The V end lost 4 bases, the J end lost 5 bases, and 15 bases lay between the germline ends.